This TCR beta chain was captured in a study of siplizumab effects on memory and regulatory T cells. Study-level findings and limits: Neither a naive nor a memory phenotype was assignable to roughly 80-96% of proliferating CD4+ or CD8+ clones. No more than a minor fraction of alloreactive clones could be traced back to unstimulated subsets. Suppressive activity of Tregs proliferating in siplizumab cultures remained unconfirmed.

For this clone: Its antigen is unknown.

Assays covered some 98,000 TCR templates per sample. TCRdb keeps only in-frame clones here, not all; method: immunoSEQ multiplex PCR. The table lists some 100,000 clones, 90% to 95% of them singletons. The germline V and J ends were trimmed by 2 bases and 0 bases, with 7 bases remaining between them. Germline CDR1 SGHTA, CDR2 FQGTGA. This CDR3 is 15 amino acids long. Sequencing was carried out using Tregs sorted from blood. The TCR comes from a human donor in good health. The rearrangement joins TRBV7-3 to TRBJ2-2; D unresolved. The CDR3: CASSLGLANTGELFF. The CDR3, as DNA: TGTGCCAGCAGCTTAGGTCTAGCGAACACCGGGGAGCTGTTTTTT. The whole variable domain, filled in from reference TRBV7-3 and TRBJ2-2, reads GAGVSQTPSNKVTEKGKYVELRCDPISGHTALYWYRQSLGQGPEFLIYFQGTGAADDSGLPNDRFFAVRPEGSVSTLKIQRTERGDSAVYLCASSLGLANTGELFFGEGSRLTVL.